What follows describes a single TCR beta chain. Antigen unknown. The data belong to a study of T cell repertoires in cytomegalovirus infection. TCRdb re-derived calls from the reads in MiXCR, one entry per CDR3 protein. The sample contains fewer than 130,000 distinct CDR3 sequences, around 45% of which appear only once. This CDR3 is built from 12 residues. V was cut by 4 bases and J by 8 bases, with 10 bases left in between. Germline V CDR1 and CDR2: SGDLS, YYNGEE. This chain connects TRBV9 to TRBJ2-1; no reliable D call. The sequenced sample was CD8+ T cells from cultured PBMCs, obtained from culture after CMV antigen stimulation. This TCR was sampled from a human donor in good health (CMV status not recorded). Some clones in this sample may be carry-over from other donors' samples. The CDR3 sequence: CASSSQSHEQFF. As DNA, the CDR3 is TGTGCCAGCAGCTCCCAGAGCCATGAGCAGTTCTTC.